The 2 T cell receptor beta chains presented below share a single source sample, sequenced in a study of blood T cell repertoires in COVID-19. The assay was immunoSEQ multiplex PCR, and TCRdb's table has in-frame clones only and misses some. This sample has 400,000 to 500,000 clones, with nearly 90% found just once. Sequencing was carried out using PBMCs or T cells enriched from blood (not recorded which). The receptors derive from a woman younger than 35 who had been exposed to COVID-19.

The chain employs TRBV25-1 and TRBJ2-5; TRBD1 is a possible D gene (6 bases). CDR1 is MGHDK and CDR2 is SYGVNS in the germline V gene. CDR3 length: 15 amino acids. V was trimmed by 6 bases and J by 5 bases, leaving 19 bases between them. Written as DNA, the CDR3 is TGTGCCAGCAGCCCACAGGGTAAAATGGCGGAGACCCAGTACTTC. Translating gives CASSPQGKMAETQYF. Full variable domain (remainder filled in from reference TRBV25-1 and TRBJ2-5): EADIYQTPRYLVIGTGKKITLECSQTMGHDKMYWYQQDPGMELHLIHYSYGVNSTEKGDLSSESTVSRIRTEHFPLTLESARPSHTSQYLCASSPQGKMAETQYFGPGTRLLVL.

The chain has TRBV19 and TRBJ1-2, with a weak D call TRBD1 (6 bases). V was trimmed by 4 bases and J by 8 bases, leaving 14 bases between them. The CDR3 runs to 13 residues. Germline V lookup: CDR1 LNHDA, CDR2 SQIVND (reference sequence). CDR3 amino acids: CASSTQGGGGYTF. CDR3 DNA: TGTGCCAGTAGTACACAGGGCGGAGGAGGCTACACCTTC. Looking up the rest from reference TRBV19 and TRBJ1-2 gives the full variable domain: DGGITQSPKYLFRKEGQNVTLSCEQNLNHDAMYWYRQDPGQGLRLIYYSQIVNDFQKGDIAEGYSVSREKKESFPLTVTSAQKNPTAFYLCASSTQGGGGYTFGSGTRLTVV.